Sequencing of this T cell receptor (beta chain) was carried out in a study of CD8+CD57+ T cells in acquired aplastic anemia. Study-level points and caveats: The study identified roughly 29 CD8+ CDR3 sequences shared by patients and controls. Patients were compared with controls for CD8+ Simpson's diversity, and no significant difference emerged.

V gave up 3 bases and J gave up 1 base, with 16 bases separating them. The CDR3 has 18 amino acids. Germline loops: CDR1 SNHLY, CDR2 FYNNEI. Genomic DNA provided the template from which TCR beta VDJ and CDR3 profiles were obtained. TCRdb passed the reads through MiXCR, listing each CDR3 protein once. The sample holds 450,000 to 550,000 distinct CDR3 sequences, around 32% seen once. Note on this clonotype: Its antigen is still unknown.

For sequencing, patients were chosen who had shown expansion of CD8+CD57+ cells by flow cytometry. Severe acquired aplastic anemia was the diagnosis recorded for all patients. The TCR originated in a human donor with aplastic anemia. This sequence joins TRBV2 and TRBJ2-6; D could derive from TRBD1 or TRBD2 (5 bases each). Sequencing input: sorted CD4+, CD8+, or CD8+CD57+ T cells (not recorded which) from PBMCs. CDR3 residues: CASSDDGTHFSGANVLTF. In nucleotides, the CDR3 is TGTGCCAGCAGTGACGACGGGACGCACTTTTCTGGGGCCAACGTCCTGACTTTC.